This T cell receptor (beta chain) derives from a study of shared clonotypes between healthy human individuals. In the study overall: Each donor had three CD4 naive, three CD4 memory, two CD8 naive and one CD8 memory plate. Points from the study as a whole: Generation probability values for non-shared clonotypes were lower than those for clonotypes shared by all four donors.

Germline assignment: CDR1 SQVTM and CDR2 ANQGSEA. CDR3 length equals 12 residues. Data came from immunoSEQ multiplex PCR; TCRdb stores just in-frame clones and leaves some out. The table has some 1 million clones, approximately 76% seen once. The donors, healthy adults who were HIV-negative, had experienced no recent acute infections or vaccinations. On this clone itself: The antigen is not known.

Sequenced: memory CD4+ T cells sorted from blood. The subset is: CD45RA-negative fraction. The TCR sequence derives from a man younger than 35 in good health. The rearrangement joins TRBV29-1 to TRBJ2-5; 9 bases agree with TRBD1. The end of the DNA fits TRBJ2-7 better, so the J call may be wrong. The DNA of the CDR3 is TGCAGCTTCAAGGGGACAGGGTACGAGCAGTACTTC. Encoded protein: CSFKGTGYEQYF.